A single sample is the source of the 23 T cell receptor beta chains below, sequenced in a study of control samples from healthy donors and cancer patients. The repertoire was sequenced with immunoSEQ multiplex PCR; TCRdb's copy has only in-frame clones and lacks some. The data hold 100,000 to 120,000 clones, with approximately 80% observed a single time. The specimen was blood. The receptors were gathered from a man younger than 35 in good health.

The chain recombines TRBV6-5 with TRBJ1-2; D is unresolved. Germline V CDR1 and CDR2: MNHEY, SVGAGI. CDR3 length: 11 amino acids. The V gene lost 9 bases and the J gene lost 2 bases, with 7 bases spanning the gap. The CDR3 nucleotides are TGTGCCAGTCGGACCAACTATGGCTACACCTTC. Its protein product is CASRTNYGYTF.

V is TRBV11-2 and J is TRBJ2-5; D may be TRBD1 (6 bases). Germline V gives CDR1 SGHAT, CDR2 FQNNGV. Trimming stripped 4 bases from V and 0 bases from J, with 9 bases between. CDR3 length: 14 amino acids. The CDR3, as DNA: TGTGCCAGCAGCTCCCAGGGGTACCAAGAGACCCAGTACTTC. Amino acids: CASSSQGYQETQYF.

The chain combines TRBV10-2 with TRBJ2-2; D may be TRBD1 (6 bases). CDR3 length equals 18 residues. In germline, CDR1 is WSHSY, CDR2 SAAADI. Trimming took off 0 bases at V and 2 bases at J, with 16 bases between the two ends. The chain's CDR3 is CASSESGSWGLNTGELFF. The CDR3 nucleotides read TGCGCCAGCAGTGAGTCTGGGTCGTGGGGGCTCAACACCGGGGAGCTGTTTTTT.

This clone was counted between two and nine times. This chain joins TRBV19 and TRBJ2-6; D is ambiguous. The CDR3 extends over 14 amino acids. Trimming shortened V by 7 bases and J by 0 bases, and 7 bases separated the two germline ends. Germline V gene sequence: CDR1 LNHDA, CDR2 SQIVND (reference sequence). The CDR3 DNA follows: TGTGCCAGTAAGAAGGTCTCTGGGGCCAACGTCCTGACTTTC. This sequence encodes CASKKVSGANVLTF. Variable domain in full (rest from reference TRBV19 and TRBJ2-6): DGGITQSPKYLFRKEGQNVTLSCEQNLNHDAMYWYRQDPGQGLRLIYYSQIVNDFQKGDIAEGYSVSREKKESFPLTVTSAQKNPTAFYLCASKKVSGANVLTFGAGSRLTVL.

This chain links TRBV23-1 with TRBJ2-1, with 7 positions matching TRBD1. TRBV23-1 is labeled an ORF, and its function is uncertain. Trimming at V came to 5 bases and at J to 7 bases, leaving 20 bases not matched to a gene. The CDR3 totals 18 residues. The CDR3 DNA sequence: TGCGCCAGCAGTGTCCTGCGGCAGGGGGATATATTGGGAAATGAGCAGTTCTTC. Translation gives CASSVLRQGDILGNEQFF.

The chain joins TRBV5-1 to TRBJ1-6; no clear D gene. Germline assignment: CDR1 SGHRS and CDR2 YFSETQ. This CDR3 has 14 residues. The ends were cut back, 1 base at V and 7 bases at J, with 9 bases in the middle. CDR3 sequence reads: CASSLTKKNSPLHF. The CDR3 nucleotides read TGCGCCAGCAGCTTGACAAAGAAGAATTCACCCCTCCACTTT. The full variable domain, completed using reference TRBV5-1 and TRBJ1-6, is KAGVTQTPRYLIKTRGQQVTLSCSPISGHRSVSWYQQTPGQGLQFLFEYFSETQRNKGNFPGRFSGRQFSNSRSEMNVSTLELGDSALYLCASSLTKKNSPLHFGNGTRLTVT.

The chain recombines TRBV14 with TRBJ1-2; D is unclear. In germline, CDR1 is SGHDN, CDR2 FVKESK. With 2 bases removed from V and 4 bases from J, the gap between germline ends came to 11 bases. CDR3 size: 14 residues. CDR3 DNA sequence: TGTGCCAGCAGCCAAACTGTCTTGGGCTATGGCTACACCTTC. Its translation: CASSQTVLGYGYTF.

The rearrangement joins TRBV6-1 to TRBJ2-7; maybe TRBD2 (7 bases). Looked up from germline, CDR1 is MNHNS and CDR2 is SASEGT. CDR3 length: 16 residues. Trimming took off 1 base at V and 3 bases at J, with 16 bases between the two ends. CDR3 amino acids: CASSEVRGPNGYEQYF. The CDR3 DNA reads TGTGCCAGCAGTGAAGTGCGGGGGCCCAACGGCTACGAGCAGTACTTC.

The chain has TRBV5-8 and TRBJ2-7; possibly TRBD2 for D (5 bases). Trimming took 0 bases from V and 0 from J, leaving 10 bases between them. This CDR3 is built from 15 residues. Germline CDR1 and CDR2: SGHTS and YDEGEE. This CDR3 is CASSLGLGSSYEQYF. DNA of the CDR3: TGTGCCAGCAGCTTGGGTTTGGGGAGCTCCTACGAGCAGTACTTC.

The chain is built from TRBV3-1 (or the pseudogene TRBV3-2) and TRBJ1-2, with TRBD1 as a possible D gene (5 bases). Germline V CDR1 and CDR2: LGHDT, YNNKEL (reference sequence). This CDR3 comprises 17 residues. Trimming cost V 1 base and J 5 bases, with 20 bases left between them. CDR3 protein: CASSQGVRVKTTYGYTF. The CDR3 DNA reads TGTGCCAGCAGCCAAGGGGTCAGGGTTAAGACAACATATGGCTACACCTTC.

The V and J genes are TRBV9 and TRBJ1-2, with a weak D call TRBD1 (6 bases). CDR3 length equals 12 residues. The germline CDR1 and CDR2 sequences are SGDLS and YYNGEE. V was shortened by 4 bases and J by 5 bases, with 9 bases between the two germline ends. CDR3 sequence: CASSSQGYGYTF. CDR3 DNA: TGTGCCAGCAGCTCACAGGGTTATGGCTACACCTTC. The full variable domain, rest sourced from reference TRBV9 and TRBJ1-2, is DSGVTQTPKHLITATGQRVTLRCSPRSGDLSVYWYQQSLDQGLQFLIQYYNGEERAKGNILERFSAQQFPDLHSELNLSSLELGDSALYFCASSSQGYGYTFGSGTRLTVV.

The chain combines TRBV5-1 with TRBJ2-2; D is uncertain. The CDR3 is made up of 15 amino acids. CDR1 SGHRS and CDR2 YFSETQ come from the germline V gene. V was shortened by 4 bases and J by 3 bases, with 13 bases between the two germline ends. The chain's CDR3 is CASSRDLSYTGELFF. The CDR3 bases are TGCGCCAGCAGCCGCGACCTATCCTACACCGGGGAGCTGTTTTTT.

The chain carries TRBV30 and TRBJ2-2; 9 positions match TRBD1. CDR3 length equals 15 residues. From germline, CDR1 is GTSNPN and CDR2 SVGIG (reference sequence). V lost 2 bases, J lost 4 bases, and 5 bases stayed unmatched. The CDR3 nucleotides are TGTGCCTGGAGTAACGACAGGGGGATCACCGGGGAGCTGTTTTTT. Amino acid sequence: CAWSNDRGITGELFF. Combining the CDR3 with reference TRBV30 and TRBJ2-2 gives the whole variable domain SQTIHQWPATLVQPVGSPLSLECTVEGTSNPNLYWYRQAAGRGLQLLFYSVGIGQISSEVPQNLSASRPQDRQFILSSKKLLLSDSGFYLCAWSNDRGITGELFFGEGSRLTVL.

This chain joins TRBV29-1 and TRBJ1-1, with D perhaps TRBD1 (5 bases). V was trimmed by 0 bases and J by 3 bases, leaving 14 bases between them. CDR1 and CDR2 from the germline V gene are SQVTM and ANQGSEA. The length of the CDR3 is 15 residues. In DNA, the CDR3 is TGCAGCGTTGAAGATAGGTCGGCAGGGCACACTGAAGCTTTCTTT. Translated: CSVEDRSAGHTEAFF. Combining the CDR3 with reference TRBV29-1 and TRBJ1-1 gives the whole variable domain SAVISQKPSRDICQRGTSLTIQCQVDSQVTMMFWYRQQPGQSLTLIATANQGSEATYESGFVIDKFPISRPNLTFSTLTVSNMSPEDSSIYLCSVEDRSAGHTEAFFGQGTRLTVV.

The V gene is TRBV5-6, the J gene TRBJ1-2, with D possibly TRBD1 on 5 matching bases. CDR1 is SGHDT and CDR2 is YYEEEE in the germline V gene. The CDR3 is 14 residues long. V lost 0 bases and J 3 bases, leaving 9 bases between the germline ends. The CDR3 nucleotides read TGTGCCAGCAGCTTGGTGGGGGACGACTATGGCTACACCTTC. This translates into CASSLVGDDYGYTF.

The chain is built from TRBV4-1 and TRBJ2-4; TRBD2 matches 7 bases. Looked up from germline, CDR1 is MGHRA and CDR2 is YSYEKL. The J segment lost 9 bases and the V segment lost 0 bases, leaving 5 bases of the junction unmatched. This CDR3 has 14 amino acids. CDR3 coding DNA: TGCGCCAGCAGCCAAGAGGTCAGGGAGGGCATTCAGTACTTC. Translation gives CASSQEVREGIQYF.

The chain has TRBV25-1 and TRBJ2-4; D may be TRBD2 (5 bases). V was clipped by 1 base and J by 4 bases, with 11 bases between them. CDR1 MGHDK and CDR2 SYGVNS come from the germline V gene. The CDR3 has 15 amino acids. CDR3 nucleotides: TGTGCCAGCAGTGAATCTGAGGGCGGAAAAAACATTCAGTACTTC. Its translation is CASSESEGGKNIQYF.

The V and J genes are TRBV3-1 (or the pseudogene TRBV3-2) and TRBJ2-1; TRBD2 matches 12 bases. V lost 0 bases to trimming and J lost 10 bases; unmatched junction nucleotides: 10. Germline CDR1 reads LGHDT; CDR2 reads YNNKEL (reference sequence). The CDR3 loop spans 17 amino acids. CDR3 bases: TGTGCCAGCAGCCAAGATACGCGACTAGCGGGGGACGGGGAGCAGTTCTTC. Protein: CASSQDTRLAGDGEQFF.

The chain employs TRBV27 and TRBJ1-2; D gene ambiguous. This CDR3 spans 15 amino acids. Trimming cost V 0 bases and J 2 bases, with 10 bases left between them. The germline gives CDR1 MNHEY, CDR2 SMNVEV (reference sequence). CDR3 loop: CASSLSPTANYGYTF. For the CDR3, the DNA is TGTGCCAGCAGTTTATCCCCGACGGCGAACTATGGCTACACCTTC.

The rearrangement links TRBV20-1 to TRBJ1-1; D is unclear. The CDR3 extends over 11 amino acids. CDR1 and CDR2 (germline): DFQATT, SNEGSKA (reference sequence). The CDR3 nucleotides read TGCAGCCCTCTAGTGAGAACTGAAGCTTTCTTT. The encoded protein is CSPLVRTEAFF.

This clone was seen a handful of times. The chain combines TRBV19 with TRBJ1-5; D may be TRBD1 (6 bases). Trimming removed 5 bases from V and 0 bases from J, with 17 bases in between. Germline values: CDR1 LNHDA, CDR2 SQIVND (reference sequence). The CDR3 consists of 17 residues. The CDR3 protein is CASSPSSGQDSNQPQHF. The CDR3 DNA reads TGTGCCAGTAGTCCCTCTTCGGGACAAGATAGCAATCAGCCCCAGCATTTT.

This chain joins TRBV4-1 and TRBJ2-2; the match to TRBD2 covers 12 bases. The CDR3 runs 19 residues. V shed 4 bases and J 1 base; nucleotides not matched to a gene: 10. Germline V CDR1 and CDR2: MGHRA, YSYEKL. CDR3 residues: CASSLLWTSGDVNTGELFF. The DNA of the CDR3 is TGCGCCAGCAGCCTCCTTTGGACTAGCGGGGACGTGAACACCGGGGAGCTGTTTTTT.

A remark on this clone: The identical CDR3 is also encoded by other nucleotide sequences in the sample. The chain is built from TRBV7-2 and TRBJ1-2; D gene ambiguous. The germline V and J ends were trimmed by 1 base and 0 bases, with 3 bases remaining between them. CDR3 length equals 13 residues. The V gene's germline CDR1 is SGHTA and CDR2 FQGNSA. The CDR3 protein is CASSLGANYGYTF. DNA for the CDR3: TGTGCCAGCAGCTTAGGGGCTAACTATGGCTACACCTTC.